This T cell receptor (beta chain) was observed in a study of cytomegalovirus exposure and HLA in healthy donors. Study results and limitations: TCR beta V- and J-gene trimming was later associated with a missense DCLRE1C variant. From TCR beta sequences, most subjects' HLA-A and HLA-B alleles were reportedly predicted accurately. Per a later analysis, roughly 17,000 TCR beta sequences showed association with HLA alleles at 0.05 false discovery rate. In vitro checks showed that three CMV-associated chains really do target CMV antigens.

A note on this clone: Its cognate antigen is unknown.

The PCR used 60 Vbeta and 13 Jbeta primers. Measured with immunoSEQ multiplex PCR; TCRdb has only the in-frame clones, and not every one. The repertoire consists of roughly 110,000 clones, with around 80% occurring once and the leading ten covering under 4%. With V trimmed by 7 bases and J by 1 base, 4 bases remained unmatched. This CDR3 comprises 14 residues. Looked up from germline, CDR1 is SEHNR and CDR2 is FQNEAQ (reference sequence). The TCR was taken from a man in his 60s in good health and CMV-seronegative. Sample: PBMCs. The chain has TRBV7-9 and TRBJ2-3; 8 nucleotides line up with TRBD1. For the CDR3, the DNA is TGTGCCAGCAACCCGGGACAGGGCACAGATACGCAGTATTTT. It translates to CASNPGQGTDTQYF.